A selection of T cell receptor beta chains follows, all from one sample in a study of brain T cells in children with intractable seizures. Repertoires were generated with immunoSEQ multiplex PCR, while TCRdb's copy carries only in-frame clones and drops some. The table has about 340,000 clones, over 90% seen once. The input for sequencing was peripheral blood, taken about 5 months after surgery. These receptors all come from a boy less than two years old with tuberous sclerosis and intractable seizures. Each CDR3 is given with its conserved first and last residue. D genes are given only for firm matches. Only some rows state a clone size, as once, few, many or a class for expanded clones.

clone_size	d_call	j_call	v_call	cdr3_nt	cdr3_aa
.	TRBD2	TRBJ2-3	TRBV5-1	TGCGCCAGCAGCCTCAGCGGGGAGGCCACAGATACGCAGTATTTT	CASSLSGEATDTQYF
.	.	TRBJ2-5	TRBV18	TGTGCCAGCTCACCGGCCGGGGTCCAAGAGACCCAGTACTTC	CASSPAGVQETQYF
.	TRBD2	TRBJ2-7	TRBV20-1	TGCAGTGCTAGTCCAGTCGGGACTAGCGAGCAGTACTTC	CSASPVGTSEQYF
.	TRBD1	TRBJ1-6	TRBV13	TGTGCCAGCAGCCTGAATCAGGGGGTCTTCTCTTCACCCCTCCACTTT	CASSLNQGVFSSPLHF
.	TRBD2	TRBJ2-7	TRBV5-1	TGCGCCAGCAGCCCCGGGGGGGGGCACGGAGAGCAGTACTTC	CASSPGGGHGEQYF
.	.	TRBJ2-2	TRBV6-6	TGTGCCAGCAGTTACGACTCGAACACCGGGGAGCTGTTTTTT	CASSYDSNTGELFF
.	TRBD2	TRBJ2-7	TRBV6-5	TGTGCCAGTCGGCTAGCGGGTTTAACCTACGAGCAGTACTTC	CASRLAGLTYEQYF
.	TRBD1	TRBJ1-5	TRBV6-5	TGTGCCAGCAGGGGACAGGACAATCAGCCCCAGCATTTT	CASRGQDNQPQHF
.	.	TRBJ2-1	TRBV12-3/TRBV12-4	TGTGCCAGCAGTTTGAACATTGAGCAGTTCTTC	CASSLNIEQFF
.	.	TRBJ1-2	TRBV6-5	TGTGCCAGCAGTTACGACAGCTCCTACTATGGCTACACCTTC	CASSYDSSYYGYTF
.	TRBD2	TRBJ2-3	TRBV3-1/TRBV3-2	TGTGCCAGCAGCCACTCCTCTACGGGAGGCGGCGGCACAGATACGCAGTATTTT	CASSHSSTGGGGTDTQYF
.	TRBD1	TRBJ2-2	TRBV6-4	TGTGCCAGCTTCCCCAGTGACCGCGGACAGGGCCCTTGCACCGGGGAGCTGTTTTTT	CASFPSDRGQGPCTGELFF
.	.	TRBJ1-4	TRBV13	TGTGCCAGCAGCTTCTTACCGACGGCAACTAATGAAAAACTGTTTTTT	CASSFLPTATNEKLFF
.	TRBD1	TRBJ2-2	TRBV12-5	TGTGCTAGTGGTGTCGGGACAGGGGGCACCGGGGAGCTGTTTTTT	CASGVGTGGTGELFF
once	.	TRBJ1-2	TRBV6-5	TGTGCCAGCAGTTACTCAGGGGTCCCTTTGGATGGCTACACCTTC	CASSYSGVPLDGYTF
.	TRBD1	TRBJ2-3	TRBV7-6	TGTGCCAGCAGCTTAGTAGGACAGGGAACAGATACGCAGTATTTT	CASSLVGQGTDTQYF
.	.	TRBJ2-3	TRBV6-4	TGTGCCAGCAGAGGGACGGCCAGCACAGATACGCAGTATTTT	CASRGTASTDTQYF
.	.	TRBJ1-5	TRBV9	TGTGCCAGCAGCCCCCGGTGGCAGGGGCGCCAGCCCCAGCATTTT	CASSPRWQGRQPQHF
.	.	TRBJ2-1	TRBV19	TGTGCCAGTAGTAACGGGCTGAGCTCCTACAATGAGCAGTTCTTC	CASSNGLSSYNEQFF
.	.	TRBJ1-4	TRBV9	TGTGCCAGCAGCCCCGGAACATTTAATGAAAAACTGTTTTTT	CASSPGTFNEKLFF
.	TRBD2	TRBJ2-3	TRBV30	TGTGCCTGGAGGGAAGCGGGAGCAGATACGCAGTATTTT	CAWREAGADTQYF
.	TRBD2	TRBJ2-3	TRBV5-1	TGCGCCAGCAGCGTTTGGTTGACTAGCGCCGACACAGATATGCAGTATTTT	CASSVWLTSADTDMQYF